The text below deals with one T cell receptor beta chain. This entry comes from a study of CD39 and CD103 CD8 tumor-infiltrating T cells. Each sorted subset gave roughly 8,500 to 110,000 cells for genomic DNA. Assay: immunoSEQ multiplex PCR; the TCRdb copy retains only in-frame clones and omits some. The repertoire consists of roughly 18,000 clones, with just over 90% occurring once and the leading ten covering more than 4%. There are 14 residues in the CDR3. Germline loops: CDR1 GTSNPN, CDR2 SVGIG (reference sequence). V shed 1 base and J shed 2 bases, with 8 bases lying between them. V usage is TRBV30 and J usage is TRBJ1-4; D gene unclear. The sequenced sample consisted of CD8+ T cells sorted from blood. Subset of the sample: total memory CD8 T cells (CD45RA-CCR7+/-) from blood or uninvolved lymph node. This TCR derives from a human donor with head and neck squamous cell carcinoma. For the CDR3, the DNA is TGTGCCTGGAGTGGGTCTTCGACTAATGAAAAACTGTTTTTT. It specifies CAWSGSSTNEKLFF.